The T cell receptor beta chain under discussion was sequenced for a study of cytomegalovirus exposure and HLA in healthy donors. The study's findings and limits: Among TCR sequences, most were rare, though some public TCRs appeared in many donors. Donors were assumed by presence/absence analyses to have roughly uniform sequencing depth. Sequencing likely produced, as an artifact, a cluster of highly shared sequence variants.

13 Jbeta primers and 60 Vbeta primers were used for the PCR. Sequenced by immunoSEQ multiplex PCR; TCRdb stores in-frame clones only, minus some. The repertoire holds about 140,000 clones, with 65% to 80% as singletons. This clone was seen more than once but under ten times. Its specificity is unknown. This CDR3 is 13 amino acids long. Germline CDR1 SNHLY, CDR2 FYNNEI. Trimming took off 4 bases at V and 4 bases at J, with 8 bases between the two ends. The sequencing sample was made of PBMCs. This clonotype was obtained from a man aged 35 to 55 in good health and CMV-seropositive. The chain recombines TRBV2 with TRBJ2-1, with a weak D call TRBD2 (5 bases). CDR3 residues: CASSAEGYNEQFF. CDR3 in DNA: TGTGCCAGCAGTGCTGAGGGATACAATGAGCAGTTCTTC.